This passage covers 17 T cell receptor beta chains from one sample sequenced in a study of CD8 T cells in Susac syndrome. RNA amounts of about 0.5 to 1 ug underwent reverse transcription with random hexamers. From the immunoSEQ multiplex PCR reads, TCRdb called clonotypes with MiXCR, one entry per CDR3 protein. The sample lists approximately 160,000 distinct CDR3 sequences, roughly 95% occurring once. Sequenced: CD4+ T cells from PBMCs. Every receptor here comes from a human donor with Susac syndrome.

This clonotype was found once. J is TRBJ2-1 and V is TRBV4-2, with D possibly matching TRBD2 (6 bases). The CDR3 has 17 residues. With 1 base removed from V and 1 base from J, the gap between germline ends came to 14 bases. Germline CDR1 LGHNA, CDR2 YNFKEQ. CDR3 nucleotide sequence: TGTGCCAGCAGCCAAGTCCGGGGCGGGACTTCCTACAATGAGCAGTTCTTC. It specifies CASSQVRGGTSYNEQFF.

The chain has TRBV12-3 or TRBV12-4 and TRBJ1-4; TRBD1 is a possible D gene (5 bases). The length of the CDR3 is 11 residues. The V end was cut by 6 bases, the J end by 11 bases, with 10 bases between. The CDR3 sequence is CASRQRGKLFF. In DNA form, the CDR3 reads TGTGCCAGCAGGCAACGGGGGAAACTGTTTTTT.

The chain recombines TRBV24-1 with TRBJ2-3; D may be TRBD2 (7 bases). V was cut by 5 bases and J by 1 base, with 18 bases left in between. The length of the CDR3 is 17 residues. CDR1 KGHDR and CDR2 SFDVKD come from the germline V gene. The CDR3 protein is CATSARGKGGGTDTQYF. The CDR3 coding sequence is TGTGCCACCAGTGCTAGGGGGAAGGGAGGGGGCACAGATACGCAGTATTTT.

This chain uses TRBV30 with TRBJ1-5; TRBD1 might be the D (5 bases). CDR3 size: 14 residues. The germline gives CDR1 GTSNPN, CDR2 SVGIG (reference sequence). V lost 0 bases, J lost 3 bases, and 9 bases lay in between. The CDR3 DNA reads TGTGCCTGGAGTGTAATGGGGCTCAATCAGCCCCAGCATTTT. Translating gives CAWSVMGLNQPQHF.

The chain links TRBV15 to TRBJ2-4; 8 positions agree with TRBD2. The V and J ends lost 5 bases and 9 bases, in that order; junction bases with no gene match: 9. The CDR3 totals 14 residues. Germline CDR1 and CDR2: LNHNV and YYDKDF (reference sequence). The CDR3 is CATSYTGGPSIQYF. DNA of the CDR3: TGTGCCACCAGCTATACGGGAGGGCCGAGCATTCAGTACTTC.

The chain has TRBV29-1 and TRBJ2-1, with 8 bases fitting TRBD1. With V trimmed by 3 bases and J by 4 bases, 8 bases remained unmatched. From germline, CDR1 is SQVTM and CDR2 ANQGSEA. The CDR3 sequence is 15 residues long. DNA of the CDR3: TGCAGCGTTGAGGCCCAGGGGGCGTGGTACAATGAGCAGTTCTTC. Its translation is CSVEAQGAWYNEQFF.

This clonotype was recorded only once. The chain combines TRBV24-1 with TRBJ2-6, with D tentatively TRBD2 (6 bases). This CDR3 contains 16 residues. Germline CDR1 is KGHDR and CDR2 is SFDVKD. The ends were cut back, 4 bases at V and 9 bases at J, with 18 bases in the middle. Written as DNA, the CDR3 is TGTGCCACCAGTGACCGAGCCGGGGGACGGCTCAACGTCCTGACTTTC. Translation gives CATSDRAGGRLNVLTF.

CDR3 bases: TGTGCCAGCAGTCGTTGGGTCTACGAGCAGTACTTC. This gives the protein CASSRWVYEQYF. The genes are TRBV2 and TRBJ2-7; D is unclear. V gave up 5 bases and J gave up 3 bases, with 8 bases separating them. CDR1 is SNHLY, CDR2 FYNNEI, per germline. The CDR3 runs to 12 residues.

The chain is built from TRBV29-1 and TRBJ2-3; TRBD2 matches 12 bases. This CDR3 has 14 amino acids. Germline V CDR1 and CDR2: SQVTM, ANQGSEA. J gave up 6 bases and V 4 bases, and 5 bases lay outside the gene matches. The CDR3 protein is CSVVLAGGRDTQYF. The CDR3 DNA reads TGCAGCGTTGTACTAGCGGGGGGCAGGGATACGCAGTATTTT.

This sequence joins TRBV29-1 and TRBJ2-7; D possibly matches TRBD1 or TRBD2 (6 bases each). The CDR3 covers 13 residues. Trimming shortened V by 5 bases and J by 6 bases, and 17 bases separated the two germline ends. Germline values: CDR1 SQVTM, CDR2 ANQGSEA. CDR3 sequence reads: CSVSGAAGGEQYF. The CDR3 bases are TGCAGCGTTTCAGGGGCCGCCGGGGGCGAGCAGTACTTC.

The genes are TRBV3-1 and TRBJ1-5; TRBD1 matches at 9 bases. This CDR3 contains 15 residues. With 4 bases clipped from V and 5 bases from J, the junction kept 6 bases outside the gene matches. Germline V gene sequence: CDR1 LGHDT, CDR2 YNNKEL (reference sequence). CDR3 residues: CASSRHRGLDQPQHF. Written as DNA, the CDR3 is TGTGCCAGCAGCCGACACAGGGGGCTTGATCAGCCCCAGCATTTT.

V and J are TRBV24-1 and TRBJ2-7; TRBD1 matches 8 bases. The CDR3 spans 14 residues. Germline CDR1 and CDR2: KGHDR and SFDVKD. V was pared by 11 bases and J by 0 bases, with 8 bases of the junction left unmatched. CDR3 sequence (DNA): TGTGCCAGGGGGACAGGAAAGAGCTCCTACGAGCAGTACGTC. Its protein product is CARGTGKSSYEQYV.

J is TRBJ2-3 and V is TRBV29-1; TRBD2 aligns across 8 bases. The junction had 6 bases not matched to a gene; V was cut back by 6 bases and J by 4 bases. There are 13 residues in the CDR3. In germline, CDR1 is SQVTM, CDR2 ANQGSEA. CDR3 amino acids: CSVVGLGADTQYF. CDR3 bases: TGCAGCGTAGTGGGACTAGGGGCAGATACGCAGTATTTT.

This clonotype was seen only once. The chain employs TRBV7-9 and TRBJ1-1, with a tentative D call TRBD1 (5 bases). This CDR3 spans 14 amino acids. Germline values: CDR1 SEHNR, CDR2 FQNEAQ (reference sequence). V was trimmed by 2 bases and J by 6 bases, leaving 13 bases between them. The CDR3 bases are TGTGCCAGCAGCTTAATTCAGGGCCACGCTGAAGCTTTCTTT. Protein sequence: CASSLIQGHAEAFF. Drawing the rest from reference TRBV7-9 and TRBJ1-1, the complete variable domain is DTGVSQNPRHKITKRGQNVTFRCDPISEHNRLYWYRQTLGQGPEFLTYFQNEAQLEKSRLLSDRFSAERPKGSFSTLEIQRTEQGDSAMYLCASSLIQGHAEAFFGQGTRLTVV.

The CDR3 region has the DNA TGTGCCAGCAGACTGACAGGATCCTACGAGCAGTACTTC. The encoded protein is CASRLTGSYEQYF. This rearrangement joins TRBV6-2 or TRBV6-3 to TRBJ2-7, with D maybe TRBD1 (6 bases). The CDR3 length is 13 residues. Germline V gene lookup returns CDR1 MNHEY and CDR2 SVGEGT. The V end lost 6 bases, the J end lost 1 base, and 10 bases lay between the germline ends.

This clonotype was seen once. The CDR3 loop reads CASSSLPGLVGTQYF. In DNA, the CDR3 is TGTGCCAGCAGCTCACTCCCGGGACTAGTGGGGACCCAGTACTTC. V gene TRBV7-9 combines with J gene TRBJ2-5, with 8 bases that match TRBD2. V lost 4 bases to trimming and J lost 7 bases; unmatched junction nucleotides: 11. This CDR3 contains 15 residues. CDR1 and CDR2 from the germline V gene are SEHNR and FQNEAQ (reference sequence).

V gene TRBV7-9 combines with J gene TRBJ2-5, with D uncertain. The CDR3 spans 16 residues. Trimming took 0 bases from V and 0 from J, leaving 11 bases between them. The germline gives CDR1 SEHNR, CDR2 FQNEAQ (reference sequence). The CDR3 region has the DNA TGTGCCAGCAGCTTAGCGGCTTCAGTAAACCAAGAGACCCAGTACTTC. It codes for CASSLAASVNQETQYF.